This T cell receptor beta chain was recorded in a study of T-cell memory formation after mild COVID-19. Regarding the study as a whole: Clones contracting over day 15 to 85 were CD4/CD8 balanced, with later expanders leaning CD4+.

With respect to this clonotype: The target antigen is unknown.

In germline, CDR1 is LNHDA, CDR2 SQIVND (reference sequence). This CDR3 is 16 amino acids long. After removal of 6 bases from V and 1 base from J, the junction contained 7 bases not matched to a gene. Each CDR3 protein is one row after TCRdb ran MiXCR on the 5' RACE reads. The sample contains a few hundred thousand distinct CDR3 sequences, roughly 8.2% of which appear only once. The sequence was collected from a young man who had mild COVID-19 (a few samples of this study predate the infection). Cell type and time point are not known. This chain links TRBV19 with TRBJ2-4; 9 positions match TRBD1. Sequencing input: PBMCs or a T cell subset sorted from them (not recorded which). CDR3 DNA: TGTGCCAGTAGACCCGGGACAGGGTCGGCCAAAAACATTCAGTACTTC. Its translation is CASRPGTGSAKNIQYF.